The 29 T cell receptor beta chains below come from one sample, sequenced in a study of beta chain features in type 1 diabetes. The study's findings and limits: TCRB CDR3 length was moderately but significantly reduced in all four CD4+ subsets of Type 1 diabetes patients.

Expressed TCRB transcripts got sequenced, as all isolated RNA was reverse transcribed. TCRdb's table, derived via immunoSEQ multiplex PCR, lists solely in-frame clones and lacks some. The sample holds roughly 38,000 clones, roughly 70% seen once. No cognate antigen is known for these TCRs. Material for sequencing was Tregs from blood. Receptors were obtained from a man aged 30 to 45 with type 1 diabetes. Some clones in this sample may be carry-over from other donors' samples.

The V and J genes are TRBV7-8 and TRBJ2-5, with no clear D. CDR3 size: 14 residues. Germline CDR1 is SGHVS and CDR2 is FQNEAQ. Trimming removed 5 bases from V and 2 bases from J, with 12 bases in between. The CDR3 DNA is TGTGCCAGCAGCCGATCGGTGGTGCAAGAGACCCAGTACTTC. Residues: CASSRSVVQETQYF.

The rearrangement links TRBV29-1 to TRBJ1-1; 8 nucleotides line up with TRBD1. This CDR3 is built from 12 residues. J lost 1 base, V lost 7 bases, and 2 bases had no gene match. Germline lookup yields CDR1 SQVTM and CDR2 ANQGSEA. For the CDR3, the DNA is TGCAGCGGGGGGACAGGGAACACTGAAGCTTTCTTT. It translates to CSGGTGNTEAFF.

The CDR3 DNA reads as TGTGCCAGTAGTCGGGGGGGGACCTCCTACAATGAGCAGTTCTTC. Protein sequence: CASSRGGTSYNEQFF. The rearrangement joins TRBV19 to TRBJ2-1; 8 nucleotides match TRBD2. V was pared by 5 bases and J by 0 bases, with 3 bases of the junction left unmatched. The CDR3 spans 15 residues. Per the germline V gene, CDR1 is LNHDA and CDR2 is SQIVND (reference sequence).

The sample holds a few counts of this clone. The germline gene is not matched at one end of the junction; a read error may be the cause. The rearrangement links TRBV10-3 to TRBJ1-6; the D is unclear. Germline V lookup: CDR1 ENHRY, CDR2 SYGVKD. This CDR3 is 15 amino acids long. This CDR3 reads CASSYAAFSRSPLHF. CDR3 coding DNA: TGTGCCAGCAGTTACGCGGCTTTTTCACGGTCCCCCCTCCACTTT.

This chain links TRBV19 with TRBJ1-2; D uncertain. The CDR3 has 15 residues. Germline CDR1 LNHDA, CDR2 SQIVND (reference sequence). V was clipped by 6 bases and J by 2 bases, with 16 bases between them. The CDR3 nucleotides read TGTGCCAGTAGGGCAGTTGGGCTCGTCAACTATGGCTACACCTTC. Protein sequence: CASRAVGLVNYGYTF.

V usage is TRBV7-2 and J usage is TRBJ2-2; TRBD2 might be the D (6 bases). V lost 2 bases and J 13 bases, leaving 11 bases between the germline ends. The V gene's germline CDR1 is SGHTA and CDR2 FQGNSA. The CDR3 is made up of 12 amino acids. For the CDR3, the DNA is TGTGCCAGCAGCTTACTGGAGGGTCCGCTGTTTTTT. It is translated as CASSLLEGPLFF.

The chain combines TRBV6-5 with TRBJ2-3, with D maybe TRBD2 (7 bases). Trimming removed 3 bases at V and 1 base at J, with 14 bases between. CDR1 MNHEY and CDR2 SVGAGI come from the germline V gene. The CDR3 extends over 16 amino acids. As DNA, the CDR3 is TGTGCCAGCAGTTATCACGGGGGGCGCGGCACAGATACGCAGTATTTT. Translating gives CASSYHGGRGTDTQYF.

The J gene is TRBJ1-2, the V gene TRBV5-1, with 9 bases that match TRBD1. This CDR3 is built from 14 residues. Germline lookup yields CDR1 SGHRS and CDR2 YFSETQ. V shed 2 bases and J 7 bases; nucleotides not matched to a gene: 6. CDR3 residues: CASSFSGQGSGYTF. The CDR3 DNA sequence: TGCGCCAGCAGCTTTTCGGGACAGGGTTCTGGCTACACCTTC.

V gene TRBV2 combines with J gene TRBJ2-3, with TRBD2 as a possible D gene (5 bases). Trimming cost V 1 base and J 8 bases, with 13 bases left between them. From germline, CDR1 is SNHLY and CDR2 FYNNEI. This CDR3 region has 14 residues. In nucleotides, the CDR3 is TGTGCCAGCAGTGAAGAGAGGACTGCCGGTACGCAGTATTTT. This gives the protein CASSEERTAGTQYF.

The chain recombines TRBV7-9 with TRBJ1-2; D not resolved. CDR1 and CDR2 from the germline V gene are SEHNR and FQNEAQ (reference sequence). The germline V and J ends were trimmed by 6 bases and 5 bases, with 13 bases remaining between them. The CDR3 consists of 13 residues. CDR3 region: CASSSVGEYGYTF. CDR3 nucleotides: TGTGCCAGCAGTTCGGTCGGGGAGTATGGCTACACCTTC.

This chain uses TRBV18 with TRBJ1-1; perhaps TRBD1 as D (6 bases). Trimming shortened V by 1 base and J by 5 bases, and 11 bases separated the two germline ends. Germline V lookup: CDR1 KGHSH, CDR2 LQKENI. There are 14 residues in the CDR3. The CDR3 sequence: CASSPLGAGTEAFF. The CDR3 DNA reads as TGTGCCAGCTCACCACTGGGGGCAGGGACTGAAGCTTTCTTT. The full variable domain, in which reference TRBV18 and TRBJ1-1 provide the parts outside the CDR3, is NAGVMQNPRHLVRRRGQEARLRCSPMKGHSHVYWYRQLPEEGLKFMVYLQKENIIDESGMPKERFSAEFPKEGPSILRIQQVVRGDSAAYFCASSPLGAGTEAFFGQGTRLTVV.

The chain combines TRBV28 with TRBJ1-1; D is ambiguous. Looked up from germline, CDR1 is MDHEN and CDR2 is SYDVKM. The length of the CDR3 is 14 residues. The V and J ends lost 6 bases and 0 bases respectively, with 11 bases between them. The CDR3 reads CASSRLTVNTEAFF. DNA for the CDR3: TGTGCCAGCAGCCGTTTAACAGTGAACACTGAAGCTTTCTTT.

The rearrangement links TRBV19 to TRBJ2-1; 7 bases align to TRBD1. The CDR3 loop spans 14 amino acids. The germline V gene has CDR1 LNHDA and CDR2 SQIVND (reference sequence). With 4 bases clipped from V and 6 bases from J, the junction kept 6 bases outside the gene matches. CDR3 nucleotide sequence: TGTGCCAGTAGTACGACAGGGATCGGCAATGAGCAGTTCTTC. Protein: CASSTTGIGNEQFF.

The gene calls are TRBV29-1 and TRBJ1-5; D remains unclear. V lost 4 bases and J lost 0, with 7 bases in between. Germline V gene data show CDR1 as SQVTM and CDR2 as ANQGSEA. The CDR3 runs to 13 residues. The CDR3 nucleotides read TGCAGCGTTGGAACAAATAGCAATCAGCCCCAGCATTTT. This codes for CSVGTNSNQPQHF.

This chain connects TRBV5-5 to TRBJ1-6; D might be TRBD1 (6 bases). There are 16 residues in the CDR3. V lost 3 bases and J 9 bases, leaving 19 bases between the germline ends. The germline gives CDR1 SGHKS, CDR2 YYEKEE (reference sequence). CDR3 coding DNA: TGTGCCAGCAGCTGGGTGCAGGGGTTTTTGGGTTCACCCCTCCACTTT. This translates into CASSWVQGFLGSPLHF.

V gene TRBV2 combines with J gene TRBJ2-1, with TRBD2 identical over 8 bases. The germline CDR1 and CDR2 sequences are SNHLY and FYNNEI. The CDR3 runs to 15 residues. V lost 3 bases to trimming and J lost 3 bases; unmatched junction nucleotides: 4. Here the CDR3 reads CASSEQSGGYNEQFF. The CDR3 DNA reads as TGTGCCAGCAGTGAGCAAAGCGGGGGCTACAATGAGCAGTTCTTC. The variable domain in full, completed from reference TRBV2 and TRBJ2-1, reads EPEVTQTPSHQVTQMGQEVILRCVPISNHLYFYWYRQILGQKVEFLVSFYNNEISEKSEIFDDQFSVERPDGSNFTLKIRSTKLEDSAMYFCASSEQSGGYNEQFFGPGTRLTVL.

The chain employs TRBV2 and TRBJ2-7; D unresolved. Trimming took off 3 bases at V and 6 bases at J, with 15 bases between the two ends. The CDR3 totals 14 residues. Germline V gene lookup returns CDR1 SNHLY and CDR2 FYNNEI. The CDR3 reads CASSESQAMPEQYF. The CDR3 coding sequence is TGTGCCAGCAGTGAGTCCCAGGCTATGCCCGAGCAGTACTTC.

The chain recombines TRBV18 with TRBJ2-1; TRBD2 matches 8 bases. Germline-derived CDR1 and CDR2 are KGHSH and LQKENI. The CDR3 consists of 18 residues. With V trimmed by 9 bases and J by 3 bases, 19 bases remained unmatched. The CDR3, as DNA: TGTGCCAGTTCCCCGGGCCTTATTTTCGGGGGGGACTACAATGAGCAGTTCTTC. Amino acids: CASSPGLIFGGDYNEQFF.

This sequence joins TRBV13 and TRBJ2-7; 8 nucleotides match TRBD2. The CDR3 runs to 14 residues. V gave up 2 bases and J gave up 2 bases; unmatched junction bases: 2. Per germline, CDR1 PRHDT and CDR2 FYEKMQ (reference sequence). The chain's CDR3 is CASSLHGGAYEQYF. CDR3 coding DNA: TGTGCCAGCAGCTTACACGGGGGGGCCTACGAGCAGTACTTC. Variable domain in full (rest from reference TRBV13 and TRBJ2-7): AAGVIQSPRHLIKEKRETATLKCYPIPRHDTVYWYQQGPGQDPQFLISFYEKMQSDKGSIPDRFSAQQFSDYHSELNMSSLELGDSALYFCASSLHGGAYEQYFGPGTRLTVT.

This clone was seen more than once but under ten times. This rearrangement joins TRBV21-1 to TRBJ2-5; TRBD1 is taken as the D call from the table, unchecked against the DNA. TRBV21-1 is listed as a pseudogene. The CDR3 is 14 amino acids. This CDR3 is CASSKAGLDRRQYF. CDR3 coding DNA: TGTGCCAGCAGCAAAGCGGGCCTGGATCGCCGCCAGTACTTC.

In nucleotides, the CDR3 is TGTGCCAGCAGCTTAGTTCTAGCGGCGAACACCGGGGAGCTGTTTTTT. It yields the protein CASSLVLAANTGELFF. The chain combines TRBV5-6 with TRBJ2-2; 7 bases are shared with TRBD2. V gave up 2 bases and J gave up 0 bases; unmatched junction bases: 4. Germline values: CDR1 SGHDT, CDR2 YYEEEE. The CDR3 runs 16 residues.

As DNA, the CDR3 is TGTGCCAGCTCACCACAGGGACAGATCTACGAGCAGTACTTC. As protein: CASSPQGQIYEQYF. The chain carries TRBV18 and TRBJ2-7, with TRBD1 matching over 7 bases. J was trimmed by 3 bases and V by 1 base; bases with no gene match: 3. The germline CDR1 and CDR2 sequences are KGHSH and LQKENI. The CDR3 totals 14 residues.

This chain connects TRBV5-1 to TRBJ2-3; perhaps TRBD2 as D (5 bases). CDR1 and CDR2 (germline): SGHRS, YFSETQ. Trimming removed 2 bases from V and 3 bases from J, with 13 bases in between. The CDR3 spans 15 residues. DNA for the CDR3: TGCGCCAGCAGCTTCAGCGGCCCAGCGACAGATACGCAGTATTTT. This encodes CASSFSGPATDTQYF.

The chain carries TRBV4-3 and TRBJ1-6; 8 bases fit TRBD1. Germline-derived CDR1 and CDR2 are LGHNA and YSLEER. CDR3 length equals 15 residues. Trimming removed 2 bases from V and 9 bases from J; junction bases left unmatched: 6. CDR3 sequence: CASSQYGTGGSPLHF. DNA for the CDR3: TGCGCCAGCAGCCAATATGGGACAGGTGGTTCACCCCTCCACTTT.

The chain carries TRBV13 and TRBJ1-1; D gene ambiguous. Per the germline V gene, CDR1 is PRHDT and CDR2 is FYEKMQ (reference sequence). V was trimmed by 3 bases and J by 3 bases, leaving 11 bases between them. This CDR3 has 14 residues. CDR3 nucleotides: TGTGCCAGCAGCTTGAGGGAGTTTGACACTGAAGCTTTCTTT. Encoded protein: CASSLREFDTEAFF.

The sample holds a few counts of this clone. The CDR3: CASRTWDLNTEAFF. Here the CDR3 DNA reads TGTGCCAGCAGGACTTGGGACTTGAACACTGAAGCTTTCTTT. The chain has TRBV2 and TRBJ1-1; possible D gene TRBD1, 5 bases. This CDR3 is 14 amino acids long. Germline V gene data show CDR1 as SNHLY and CDR2 as FYNNEI. Trimming pared 6 bases from V and 0 bases from J, leaving 11 bases between.

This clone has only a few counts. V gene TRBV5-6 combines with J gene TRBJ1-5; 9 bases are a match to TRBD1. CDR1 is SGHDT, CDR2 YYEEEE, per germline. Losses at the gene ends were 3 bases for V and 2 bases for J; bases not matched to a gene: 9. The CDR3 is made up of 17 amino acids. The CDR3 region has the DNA TGTGCCAGCAGCTACTCCGGGACAGGGTTCGGCAATCAGCCCCAGCATTTT. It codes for CASSYSGTGFGNQPQHF.

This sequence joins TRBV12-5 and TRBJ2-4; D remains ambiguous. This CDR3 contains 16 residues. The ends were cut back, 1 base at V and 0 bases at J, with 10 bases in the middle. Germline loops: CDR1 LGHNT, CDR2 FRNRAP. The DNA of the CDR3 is TGTGCTAGTGGTTTGGAGGTTCAGGAAGCCAAAAACATTCAGTACTTC. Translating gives CASGLEVQEAKNIQYF.

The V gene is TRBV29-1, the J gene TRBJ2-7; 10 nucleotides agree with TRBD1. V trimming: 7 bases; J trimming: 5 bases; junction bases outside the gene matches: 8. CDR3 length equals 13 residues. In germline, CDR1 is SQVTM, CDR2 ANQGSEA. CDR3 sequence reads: CSARTGGADEQYF. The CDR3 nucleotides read TGCAGCGCTCGGACAGGGGGGGCTGACGAGCAGTACTTC.